This T cell receptor (beta chain) was captured by sequencing in a study of tumor-infiltrating lymphocytes in localized non-small cell lung cancer. Study observations and caveats: No T-cell fraction difference was seen between IM1 and IM2 tumors.

Points on this clone: As yet, its antigen is unknown.

The protocol was immunoSEQ multiplex PCR, while the TCRdb copy is restricted to in-frame clones and leaves out a portion. Of approximately 17,000 clones listed, roughly 69% were seen once; the top ten hold 6.5%. The sample taken for sequencing was lung tumor tissue. This receptor was obtained from a human donor with non-small cell lung cancer.

The CDR3 nucleotides are TGCGCCAGCTCTCCCGCCGGGGGCTTTGAGAAACTGTTTTTT. Residues: CASSPAGGFEKLFF. The chain combines TRBV10-2 with TRBJ1-4; D might be TRBD1 (6 bases). V lost 8 bases to trimming and J lost 11 bases, with 21 bases between them. The CDR3 has 14 amino acids. Looked up from germline, CDR1 is WSHSY and CDR2 is SAAADI.